One T cell receptor beta chain is described in this entry. Assay used: immunoSEQ multiplex PCR; TCRdb lists only in-frame clones, some missing. The repertoire has 30,000 to 40,000 clones, around 88% of them found once; the top ten carry 6.3%. These data come from a study of blood T cell repertoires in COVID-19. V was clipped by 2 bases and J by 1 base, with 17 bases between them. Germline CDR1 is SGHTS and CDR2 is YDEGEE. The CDR3 runs to 17 residues. The V gene is TRBV5-8, the J gene TRBJ2-3; D is possibly TRBD2 (5 bases). This sequence originates from a human donor in a cohort sampled during active COVID-19. The sample consisted of peripheral blood. Here the CDR3 reads CASSFPRAYSGTDTQYF. In DNA, the CDR3 is TGTGCCAGCAGCTTTCCGAGGGCCTACAGTGGCACAGATACGCAGTATTTT.